This T cell receptor beta chain is drawn from a study of cytomegalovirus exposure and HLA in healthy donors (dated by TCRdb to 2016 to 2017). Study-level background: In an earlier analysis of approximately 640 of the donors, 276 Gb of sequence data and some 100 million unique TCR beta sequences from about 179 million T cells were reported. About 310 gigabases of sequencing data and approximately 85 million unique TCR sequences were included in an early release covering about 600 HLA-typed donors. Donor age, sex, ethnicity and CMV serostatus were collected together with the repertoire data. A later analysis re-analyzed previously published TCR beta repertoires from roughly 600 donors and added high-resolution HLA genotyping to study TCR occurrence patterns. All discovery cohort repertoires had been generated using a single sequencing platform. A separate validation cohort of about 110 different subjects was used in addition to the roughly 720-subject first cohort. A handful of DR-DQ haplotypes were handled as single units for association and clustering because linkage in the cohort was strong. The study was designed to test whether signatures of past pathogen exposure could be identified by cataloging public T cell receptors. The study used immunosequencing to profile the T cell repertoires of some 600 subjects and linked those repertoires to cytomegalovirus serostatus. Rather than using new phenotypic data, the later analysis identified candidate immune exposures from TCR beta sequences and from how often those sequences occurred across donors. The number of donors typed differed by locus, with about 629-640 for A, B, C, DRB1 and DQB1, approximately 500 for DQA1, about 610 for DPA1, and some 450 for DPB1. In a later genetic analysis, genome-wide SNP genotypes for 398 of the 666 donors were used, and that subset was treated as a discovery cohort. Of the roughly 400 genotyped donors, approximately 83% fell in the genetic ancestry cluster associated with self-reported Caucasian donors. In an earlier analysis of roughly 580 of the donors, high-throughput TCR beta sequencing was used to judge whether each TCR beta V gene segment behaved as functional or pseudogenic. Among 398 genotyped donors of the cohort, an average of roughly 230,000 unique TCR beta nucleotide sequences was sequenced per donor, of which 15% to 20% were non-productive. The study combined high-throughput TCR immunosequencing, statistical association of individual TCRs with disease status, and machine learning to predict cytomegalovirus infection status. Both class I and class II loci were covered by HLA typing, at four-digit resolution.

This clone was detected only a few times. Its antigen specificity is not known. Per-base quality was not reported, and no clone a single base away is much larger than it. The method behind the library was the immunoSEQ multiplex PCR assay. For the multiplex PCR, a mixture combining 60 forward primers for TCR Vbeta segments and 13 reverse primers for TCR Jbeta segments was used. The CDR3 region of rearranged TCR beta genes was amplified from genomic DNA by a multiplex PCR assay. On the Illumina HiSeq System, the amplified TCR beta libraries were sequenced as 87-base-pair reads. In the original analysis: A later analysis tallied around 82 million unique TCR beta chains across the 640 or so repertoires, and approximately 11 million of those chains were shared by two or more donors. A nearest-neighbor algorithm error-corrected the raw reads and collapsed the reads into unique sequences, merging closely related sequences to remove PCR and sequencing errors. Alignment of CDR3 sequences to IMGT reference sequences was used to assign V, D and J gene segments. For a sequence to be retained, a match of at least six nucleotides was required to both a V gene segment and a J gene segment. A rearrangement was called productive if the CDR3 had no stop codons and remained in frame with V and J, and every other rearrangement was called non-productive. CDR3 was defined according to IMGT convention as the region running from the second conserved V-encoded cysteine to the conserved J-encoded phenylalanine. The earlier analysis of a few hundred of the donors excluded sequences that lacked an unambiguous match to a single V gene segment. In an earlier analysis of a few hundred of the donors, V segments were called functional above 56.7% productive rearrangements and were called segregating when the between-donor standard deviation exceeded 5%. To diagnose cytomegalovirus status from the catalog of TCR beta chain sequences, a statistical classification framework was built. In a later analysis, TCR nucleotide sequences were compared against IMGT/GENE-DB human TR gene sequences so that V and J genes could be assigned. A later analysis assigned CDR3 sequences and most-parsimonious VDJ recombination scenarios with the TCRdist pipeline. In a later analysis, each TCR beta chain was defined by its CDR3 amino acid sequence together with its V-gene family, and reads without a unique V-gene family were excluded. To address suspected cross-contamination and a sequencing artifact, a later analysis removed 592 highly shared, low-generation-probability nucleotide sequences. In a later analysis, a clonal expansion index was calculated for each public chain from normalized within-repertoire ranks of inferred template counts. In a later analysis, generation probabilities were computed using a VDJ recombination model fitted to out-of-frame rearrangements, and the results were checked against IGoR. Hypergeometric tests were used in a later analysis to score TCR-TCR, TCR-HLA and TCR-CMV co-occurrence, with a repertoire-size bias correction applied to the TCR pairs. In a later analysis, false discovery rates were estimated by permuting HLA or CMV assignments 20 times. In a later analysis, co-occurring TCRs were grouped using DBSCAN, with TCRdist sequence similarity added in when clustering inside HLA-allele-positive subsets. Co-occurrence clustering excluded repertoires with fewer than 30,000 or more than 120,000 public chains, plus five with anomalous nucleotide sharing. The source is immuneACCESS, and TCRdb retained only in-frame sequences with V and J called. Part of the clones is not carried over; for the studies checked, unresolved V genes explain less than half of this, and the remainder is unexplained. V, J and clone size reflect that table, while D and trimming were determined from the DNA. The sample has some 180,000 clones on record, over 75% of them singletons. The ten largest clonotypes hold around 0.21% of the sample.

From the germline V gene, CDR1 is SGDLS and CDR2 is YYNGEE. The CDR3 measures 15 amino acids from cysteine to phenylalanine. This entry keeps only the CDR3 DNA: 45 bases, framed from base 1. V ends up 4 bases short and J 1 base short, with an unmatched junction base count of 3. What the study reported, not specific to this receptor: Broadly in line with IMGT annotations, most TCR beta V segments showed up in productive rearrangements about 90% or about 30% of the time in an earlier analysis of under 700 of the donors. Most CMV-associated TCR beta chains appeared to be HLA-restricted in a later analysis, and the HLA associations seemed to be driven largely by CMV exposure. A further reported finding was that TCR beta sequences accurately predicted the HLA-A and HLA-B alleles for most subjects in the first cohort. The presence/absence analyses assumed that sequencing depth was roughly uniform across donors, and that assumption may not be true. A cluster of highly shared sequence variants was judged likely to be a technical artifact of the sequencing pipeline. The 87-base-pair reads could not distinguish some IMGT-functional V segments, including TRBV6-2 and TRBV6-3, so those segments were excluded. In a later analysis, TCR association rates were found to vary across HLA loci, with the most associated TCRs seen for DRB1 alleles and the fewest for HLA-C alleles. The study listed 164 TCR beta chains as associated with cytomegalovirus. Because HLA typing was missing for some donors at each locus, association tests included only the typed subset. At a false discovery rate of 0.05, a later analysis linked 16,951 TCR beta sequences to specific HLA alleles. A later analysis found that HLA-associated TCR beta chains were more clonally expanded and had lower generation probabilities than equally common non-associated chains. Across donors, most TCR sequences were observed very rarely, whereas some public TCRs were present in many individuals. A later genetic analysis reported fewer N-insertions in productive TCRs among donors in an Asian-associated ancestry cluster than the roughly 640-donor mean. Assigning TCR associations to individual alleles was difficult when HLA alleles, especially DR and DQ, strongly co-occurred. According to a later analysis, parvovirus B19, influenza, CMV and Epstein-Barr virus appeared linked to several top co-occurrence clusters. In vitro tests confirmed that a few of the cytomegalovirus-associated TCR beta chains recognize cytomegalovirus antigens. Cytomegalovirus status was reported to be diagnosed by the classifier with high specificity and sensitivity in both the original and validation cohorts. According to the authors, the approach could potentially be generalized to other disease states and immunological phenotypes. Linkage disequilibrium might explain the correlated functional status among segregating V segments, but an unknown experimental factor could not be ruled out. This cohort had only TCR beta chains sequenced, and the lack of alpha or paired-chain data limited which features could be detected. In a later genetic analysis, a missense DCLRE1C variant was associated with V-gene and J-gene trimming of TCR beta chains, and the association was replicated in an independent cohort. Because counts were too low, roughly 18 rarely observed V segments, including chromosome 9 orphons, were left out of the earlier analysis of some 600 of the donors. CMV serostatus was the only immune exposure information available for the cohort.

In total, around 600 healthy bone marrow donors made up the cohort. At the time of sampling, all cohort members were nominally healthy, though unrecorded immune exposures were likely present. The donor was CMV seronegative and was included in the group of several hundred seronegative cohort members. Every donor gave a peripheral blood sample, and the peripheral blood mononuclear cells from that sample were used for TCR beta sequencing. Genomic DNA extraction from the blood cell samples was performed with the Qiagen DNeasy Blood Extraction Kit. The rearrangement joined TRBV9 to TRBJ2-2, and 8 junction bases match TRBD2. This TCR derives from a girl less than two years old in good health and CMV-seronegative. Sequencing was done on a sample of PBMCs. The nucleotide sequence reads TGTGCCAGCAGCATCGGGGGGGTGAACACCGGGGAGCTGTTTTTT. Translated, it reads CASSIGGVNTGELFF.